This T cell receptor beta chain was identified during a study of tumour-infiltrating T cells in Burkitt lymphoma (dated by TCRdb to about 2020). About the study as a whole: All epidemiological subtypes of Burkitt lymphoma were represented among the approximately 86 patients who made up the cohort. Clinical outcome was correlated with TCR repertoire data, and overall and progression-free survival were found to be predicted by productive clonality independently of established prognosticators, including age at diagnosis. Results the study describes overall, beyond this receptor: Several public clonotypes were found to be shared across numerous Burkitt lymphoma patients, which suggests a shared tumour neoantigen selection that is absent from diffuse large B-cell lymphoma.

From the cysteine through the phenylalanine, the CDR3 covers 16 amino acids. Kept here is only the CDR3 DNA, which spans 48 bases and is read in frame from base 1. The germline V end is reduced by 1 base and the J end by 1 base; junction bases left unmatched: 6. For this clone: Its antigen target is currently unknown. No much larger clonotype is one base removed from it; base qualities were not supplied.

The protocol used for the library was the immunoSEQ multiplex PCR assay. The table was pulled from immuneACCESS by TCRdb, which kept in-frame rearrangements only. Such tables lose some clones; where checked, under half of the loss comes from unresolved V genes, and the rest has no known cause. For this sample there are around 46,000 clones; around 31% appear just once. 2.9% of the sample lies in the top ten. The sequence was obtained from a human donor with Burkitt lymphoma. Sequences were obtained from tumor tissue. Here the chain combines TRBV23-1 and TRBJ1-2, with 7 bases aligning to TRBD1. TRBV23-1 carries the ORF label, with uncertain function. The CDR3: CASSQLSRDSNYGYTF. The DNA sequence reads TGCGCCAGCAGTCAATTGTCCCGGGACAGTAACTATGGCTACACCTTC.